Included here is one TCR beta chain sequence, with context. Its target is unknown. This entry is derived from a study of OX40 agonist ivuxolimab in advanced cancers. Whole-study context: Enrolled patients in dose escalation had cancers that were hepatocellular carcinoma, melanoma, renal cell or head and neck cancer. With a range of roughly 20 to 85, age averaged about 58 years, and around 80% were male. The eligibility criteria allowed prior anti-PD-1, anti-PD-L1 or anti-CTLA-4 therapy, and 40% had some. Study conclusions and caveats: The antigen specificity of the peripheral T cells (those that were expanded) was not determined.

Profiled with immunoSEQ multiplex PCR; TCRdb holds only in-frame clones, not every one. There are about 19,000 clones in the sample; 83% occur only once, and 53% lies in the top ten. The sequenced sample was CD4+ or CD8+ T cells sorted from blood, obtained in a trial of the OX40 agonist ivuxolimab. The clonotype was recovered from an adult with an advanced solid tumor such as melanoma, head and neck, liver or kidney cancer.

The CDR3 region is CASLPLCGTRPHEQYF. CDR3 DNA: TGCGCCAGCTTGCCTCTTTGTGGGACAAGACCGCACGAGCAGTACTTC. The chain links TRBV10-1 to TRBJ2-7; maybe TRBD1 (6 bases). The V gene lost 8 bases and the J gene lost 5 bases, with 25 bases spanning the gap. CDR3 length: 16 amino acids. Germline CDR1 and CDR2: WNHNN and SYGVQD (reference sequence).